Shown below are 27 T cell receptor beta chains from a single sample sequenced in a study of T cell responses to AZD1222 COVID-19 vaccine (dated by TCRdb to the early 2020s). The sample's time point label is to be understood as: baseline before first vaccination. Library generation was performed with the immunoSEQ multiplex PCR assay. In its TCRdb copy, this immuneACCESS table keeps in-frame sequences only and misses some clones. Where compared with another copy, unresolved V genes explain less than half of these, and the others have no known cause. The sample table shows some 100,000 clones, and less than 90% are seen once. The ten largest clones represent 1.8% of the sample. Sequenced material: peripheral blood, taken on day 0 of AZD1222 vaccination. All receptors come from an adult in good health.

Only one count was recorded for this clone. The chain joins TRBV28 to TRBJ1-5; D unclear. Trimming stripped 5 bases from V and 0 bases from J, with 11 bases between. This CDR3 is built from 15 residues. Germline CDR1 MDHEN, CDR2 SYDVKM. The DNA for the CDR3 is TGTGCCAGCAGTCCGTTGCGGGTTAGCAATCAGCCCCAGCATTTT. Protein product: CASSPLRVSNQPQHF. The whole variable domain, filled in from reference TRBV28 and TRBJ1-5, reads DVKVTQSSRYLVKRTGEKVFLECVQDMDHENMFWYRQDPGLGLRLIYFSYDVKMKEKGDIPEGYSVSREKKERFSLILESASTNQTSMYLCASSPLRVSNQPQHFGDGTRLSIL.

The chain employs TRBV30 and TRBJ2-4; weak D call: TRBD1 (6 bases). The germline CDR1 and CDR2 sequences are GTSNPN and SVGIG (reference sequence). The V end lost 2 bases, the J end lost 4 bases, and 6 bases lay between the germline ends. The CDR3 is 12 residues long. For the CDR3, the DNA is TGTGCCTGGAGTACAGGGAAAAACATTCAGTACTTC. This sequence encodes CAWSTGKNIQYF.

This clone occurred a few times. J is TRBJ2-7 and V is TRBV5-4, with 9 positions matching TRBD1. The V gene's germline CDR1 is SGHNT and CDR2 YYREEE (reference sequence). V lost 4 bases and J lost 0; bases outside the gene matches: 5. The CDR3 contains 15 residues. The CDR3, as DNA: TGTGCCAGCAGCCGTCGGGACAGGGACTCCTACGAGCAGTACTTC. This translates into CASSRRDRDSYEQYF. Based on the CDR3 plus reference TRBV5-4 and TRBJ2-7, the full variable domain is ETGVTQSPTHLIKTRGQQVTLRCSSQSGHNTVSWYQQALGQGPQFIFQYYREEENGRGNFPPRFSGLQFPNYSSELNVNALELDDSALYLCASSRRDRDSYEQYFGPGTRLTVT.

The chain links TRBV7-9 to TRBJ2-2; D gene ambiguous. V was pared by 1 base and J by 6 bases, with 6 bases between. The CDR3 is made up of 13 amino acids. Germline lookup yields CDR1 SEHNR and CDR2 FQNEAQ (reference sequence). The CDR3 here is CASSLEESGELFF. DNA for the CDR3: TGTGCCAGCAGCTTAGAGGAATCCGGGGAGCTGTTTTTT.

The chain is built from TRBV7-5 and TRBJ1-2; the table gives TRBD1 as D, unverified against the DNA. TRBV7-5 is marked as a pseudogene. This CDR3 contains 14 residues. CDR3 protein: CARSVRDRGYGYTF. The CDR3 DNA is TGTGCCAGAAGCGTTCGGGACAGGGGCTATGGCTACACCTTC.

This chain joins TRBV4-3 and TRBJ2-1; TRBD2 matches 10 bases. The germline gives CDR1 LGHNA, CDR2 YSLEER. The junction had 12 bases not matched to a gene; V was cut back by 4 bases and J by 9 bases. The CDR3 extends over 16 amino acids. CDR3 nucleotide sequence: TGCGCCAGCAGCCGGAATCTAGCGGGAGACTCCGGTGAGCAGTTCTTC. Translation gives CASSRNLAGDSGEQFF.

The chain is built from TRBV12-5 and TRBJ1-5; no clear D. Deletions cut 4 bases from V and 0 bases from J, with 16 bases between. The CDR3 spans 17 residues. Germline CDR1 and CDR2: LGHNT and FRNRAP. The CDR3: CASGSAQLRSSNQPQHF. In DNA, the CDR3 is TGTGCTAGTGGTTCGGCCCAGCTGAGGTCTAGCAATCAGCCCCAGCATTTT.

This sequence joins TRBV20-1 and TRBJ1-5, with TRBD1 identical over 9 bases. The CDR3 is 15 residues long. V gave up 3 bases and J gave up 4 bases; unmatched junction bases: 7. The germline V gene has CDR1 DFQATT and CDR2 SNEGSKA (reference sequence). CDR3 residues: CSASSTTGGNQPQHF. CDR3 bases: TGCAGTGCTAGTAGTACGACAGGGGGAAATCAGCCCCAGCATTTT.

The V call is TRBV28, the J call TRBJ1-1; 10 bases fit TRBD1. There are 16 residues in the CDR3. Germline V lookup: CDR1 MDHEN, CDR2 SYDVKM. V lost 5 bases, J lost 6 bases, and 12 bases stayed unmatched. The CDR3 protein is CASSNPGQGFDPEAFF. DNA of the CDR3: TGTGCCAGCAGTAATCCGGGACAGGGGTTTGATCCTGAAGCTTTCTTT. Full variable domain (outside the CDR3, taken from reference TRBV28 and TRBJ1-1): DVKVTQSSRYLVKRTGEKVFLECVQDMDHENMFWYRQDPGLGLRLIYFSYDVKMKEKGDIPEGYSVSREKKERFSLILESASTNQTSMYLCASSNPGQGFDPEAFFGQGTRLTVV.

V gene TRBV6-4 combines with J gene TRBJ1-5, with D possibly matching TRBD1 (6 bases). This CDR3 comprises 19 residues. The germline V gene has CDR1 MRHNA and CDR2 SNTAGT. V shed 6 bases and J shed 0 bases, with 24 bases lying between them. The CDR3 sequence is CASRYHRERGGYSNQPQHF. The CDR3 bases are TGTGCCAGCAGGTACCACAGGGAGAGGGGCGGTTATAGCAATCAGCCCCAGCATTTT.

The chain has TRBV6-5 and TRBJ2-2; D ambiguous. The CDR3 extends over 15 amino acids. V was pared by 6 bases and J by 6 bases, with 17 bases between. Germline-derived CDR1 and CDR2 are MNHEY and SVGAGI. The CDR3 protein is CASSSLARGPGELFF. The CDR3 DNA reads TGTGCCAGCAGCTCTTTGGCTAGAGGACCCGGGGAGCTGTTTTTT.

This chain uses TRBV10-3 with TRBJ1-1, with D possibly TRBD1 on 5 matching bases. Germline CDR1 ENHRY, CDR2 SYGVKD. V gave up 3 bases and J gave up 4 bases, with 27 bases separating them. The CDR3 runs to 19 residues. In DNA form, the CDR3 reads TGTGCCATCAGTGACCCCGAGGGGCAGCGGGGGTACTGGGGCACTGAAGCTTTCTTT. This gives the protein CAISDPEGQRGYWGTEAFF.

This rearrangement joins TRBV12-3 or TRBV12-4 to TRBJ1-4; D not resolved. This CDR3 is built from 11 residues. The V end was cut by 5 bases, the J end by 11 bases, with 9 bases between. The CDR3 nucleotides read TGTGCCAGCAGTCCGCGGACCAAACTGTTTTTT. Its translation is CASSPRTKLFF.

This rearrangement joins TRBV27 to TRBJ2-5; D is ambiguous. Germline V gene data show CDR1 as MNHEY and CDR2 as SMNVEV (reference sequence). V lost 3 bases and J 5 bases, leaving 10 bases between the germline ends. The CDR3 totals 13 residues. DNA of the CDR3: TGTGCCAGCAGTTTGCTGTTAGGGGAGACCCAGTACTTC. Amino acids: CASSLLLGETQYF.

The gene calls are TRBV7-9 and TRBJ2-3; unclear D gene. The CDR3 sequence is 15 residues long. V was trimmed by 4 bases and J by 2 bases, leaving 13 bases between them. Germline V CDR1 and CDR2: SEHNR, FQNEAQ (reference sequence). The CDR3 coding sequence is TGTGCCAGCAGCTCCCCCGCTTTAAACACAGATACGCAGTATTTT. Translated, it gives CASSSPALNTDTQYF.

This chain links TRBV27 with TRBJ2-5, with TRBD2 identical over 8 bases. CDR3 length equals 15 residues. Germline lookup yields CDR1 MNHEY and CDR2 SMNVEV (reference sequence). The V gene end was trimmed by 7 bases and the J gene end by 5 bases; junction bases not matched to a gene: 12. CDR3 sequence (DNA): TGTGCCAGCAAAGGGGAGGCTAGCGGGTGGGAGACCCAGTACTTC. Encoded protein: CASKGEASGWETQYF.

This chain links TRBV6-6 with TRBJ1-6, with D unresolved. This CDR3 spans 13 amino acids. CDR1 MNHNY and CDR2 SVGAGI come from the germline V gene (reference sequence). The V end was cut by 0 bases, the J end by 7 bases, with 4 bases between. The CDR3 is CASSYSVNSPLHF. CDR3 sequence (DNA): TGTGCCAGCAGTTACTCGGTGAATTCACCCCTCCACTTT.

This sequence joins TRBV6-6 and TRBJ2-7; D remains unclear. This CDR3 spans 15 amino acids. From germline, CDR1 is MNHNY and CDR2 SVGAGI (reference sequence). With 6 bases removed from V and 5 bases from J, the gap between germline ends came to 20 bases. The CDR3, as DNA: TGTGCCAGCAGCCCTACTCGTTTAGGGTTCGACGAGCAGTACTTC. Translating gives CASSPTRLGFDEQYF.

This clone was detected once. The chain has TRBV28 and TRBJ1-1; 9 bases map to TRBD1. Germline-derived CDR1 and CDR2 are MDHEN and SYDVKM. V shed 5 bases and J 6 bases; nucleotides not matched to a gene: 10. This CDR3 has 15 residues. The CDR3 here is CASSTRDRAAAEAFF. The CDR3 DNA is TGTGCCAGCAGTACCCGGGACAGGGCCGCCGCTGAAGCTTTCTTT. Drawing the rest from reference TRBV28 and TRBJ1-1, the complete variable domain is DVKVTQSSRYLVKRTGEKVFLECVQDMDHENMFWYRQDPGLGLRLIYFSYDVKMKEKGDIPEGYSVSREKKERFSLILESASTNQTSMYLCASSTRDRAAAEAFFGQGTRLTVV.

The V and J genes are TRBV11-2 and TRBJ2-7; D possibly corresponds to TRBD1 (6 bases). Trimming shortened V by 4 bases and J by 7 bases, and 17 bases separated the two germline ends. Germline V CDR1 and CDR2: SGHAT, FQNNGV. There are 14 residues in the CDR3. CDR3 nucleotides: TGTGCCAGCAGCTACACAGGGATTTCGGGGGAGCAGTACTTC. Translating it yields CASSYTGISGEQYF.

The rearrangement links TRBV7-2 to TRBJ2-7, with D unresolved. Germline V gives CDR1 SGHTA, CDR2 FQGNSA. This CDR3 is built from 15 residues. V lost 0 bases to trimming and J lost 3 bases, with 12 bases between them. This CDR3 reads CASSLALSGFYEQYF. The CDR3 nucleotides read TGTGCCAGCAGCTTAGCACTCTCGGGCTTCTACGAGCAGTACTTC. Full variable domain (rest looked up from reference TRBV7-2 and TRBJ2-7): GAGVSQSPSNKVTEKGKDVELRCDPISGHTALYWYRQSLGQGLEFLIYFQGNSAPDKSGLPSDRFSAERTGGSVSTLTIQRTQQEDSAVYLCASSLALSGFYEQYFGPGTRLTVT.

V usage is TRBV6-2 or TRBV6-3 and J usage is TRBJ2-5, with D tentatively TRBD2 (6 bases). CDR3 length: 17 residues. CDR1 MNHEY and CDR2 SVGEGT come from the germline V gene. The V gene lost 1 base and the J gene lost 4 bases, with 19 bases spanning the gap. The CDR3 here is CASSYLWGDPRGETQYF. The CDR3 DNA reads as TGTGCCAGCAGTTACTTATGGGGGGACCCGAGGGGAGAGACCCAGTACTTC.

The genes are TRBV4-2 and TRBJ1-5, with unresolved D. Per the germline V gene, CDR1 is LGHNA and CDR2 is YNFKEQ. CDR3 length equals 16 residues. Trimming shortened V by 0 bases and J by 3 bases, and 12 bases separated the two germline ends. DNA for the CDR3: TGTGCCAGCAGCCAAGATCTCGGGCAGATCAATCAGCCCCAGCATTTT. This gives the protein CASSQDLGQINQPQHF.

The table lists this clone with a count of one. The genes are TRBV12-3 or TRBV12-4 and TRBJ1-1, with D hard to call. The CDR3 length is 13 residues. The V end was cut by 5 bases, the J end by 1 base, with 8 bases between. The CDR3 DNA reads TGTGCCAGCAGTCCCGGCCGGAACACTGAAGCTTTCTTT. Amino acid sequence: CASSPGRNTEAFF.

The V gene is TRBV5-1, the J gene TRBJ2-1; 8 bases line up with TRBD2. CDR1 and CDR2 from the germline V gene are SGHRS and YFSETQ. This CDR3 contains 15 residues. V trimming: 0 bases; J trimming: 7 bases; junction bases outside the gene matches: 6. This CDR3 reads CASSLAPASGNEQFF. The CDR3 nucleotides are TGCGCCAGCAGCTTGGCTCCCGCTAGCGGGAATGAGCAGTTCTTC.

The rearrangement links TRBV6-4 to TRBJ2-1; D possibly matches TRBD1 or TRBD2 (5 bases each). V shed 3 bases and J shed 4 bases, with 16 bases lying between them. CDR1 is MRHNA, CDR2 SNTAGT, per germline. This CDR3 region has 16 residues. DNA for the CDR3: TGTGCCAGCAGTGAAACAGCAGAGGGGAATTACAATGAGCAGTTCTTC. It yields the protein CASSETAEGNYNEQFF.

CDR3 in amino acids: CASSFVYGYTF. In DNA form, the CDR3 reads TGTGCCAGCAGTTTTGTCTATGGCTACACCTTC. The chain has TRBV28 and TRBJ1-2; D is undetermined. V lost 3 bases and J 4 bases, leaving 3 bases between the germline ends. Germline CDR1 reads MDHEN; CDR2 reads SYDVKM. The CDR3 is 11 residues long.